This T cell receptor (beta chain) was captured by sequencing in a study of cytomegalovirus exposure and HLA in healthy donors. The primer mix had 60 Vbeta and 13 Jbeta primers. Here immunoSEQ multiplex PCR was the method, and the copy in TCRdb shows in-frame clones only, minus some. The sample consists of some 150,000 clones, about 79% of them appearing once. The ends were cut back, 1 base at V and 8 bases at J, with 8 bases in the middle. This CDR3 has 13 amino acids. CDR1 is LNHDA and CDR2 is SQIVND in the germline V gene (reference sequence). The sequencing sample was made of PBMCs. The chain links TRBV19 to TRBJ2-2; D uncertain. The receptor comes from a woman aged 45-60 years in good health and CMV-seronegative. This chain's CDR3 is CASSIGAVGELFF. As DNA, the CDR3 is TGTGCCAGTAGTATAGGTGCGGTTGGGGAGCTGTTTTTT.